Here is one TCR beta chain with its context. Its ends do not fully match the called genes, so a read error is possible. The data were obtained in a study of blood T cell repertoires in COVID-19. Study information: Material from acute and convalescent COVID-19 was sourced from the United States, Italy and Spain. From T cells, B-cell-depleted T cells, or PBMCs came the material, which was cDNA or gDNA.

The authors' processing: The authors estimated nucleated cell counts from reference gene primer amplification. Profiling relied on immunoSEQ multiplex PCR, and the TCRdb table lists in-frame clones only, not all of them. The V and J calls and clone size were taken over from that table, and D and trimming were inferred from the DNA. The data contain 65,000 to 90,000 clones, approximately 83% of them seen just once; the ten biggest clones take up around 27%. Germline lookup yields CDR1 SSHAT and CDR2 FNYEAQ (reference sequence). The CDR3 loop spans 13 amino acids. The source material was peripheral blood. The V gene is TRBV7-7, the J gene TRBJ2-3; 8 bases line up with TRBD2. The TCR sequence derives from a human donor in a cohort sampled during active COVID-19. The CDR3 DNA is TGTGCTAGCAGCTTGGGACTAGGAGATACGCAGTATTTT. Protein: CASSLGLGDTQYF.